This T cell receptor (beta chain) was obtained from a study of blood T cell repertoires in COVID-19. Across the whole study: PBMCs, B-cell-depleted T cells, or T cells provided the cDNA or gDNA that made up the material.

Measured with immunoSEQ multiplex PCR; TCRdb has only the in-frame clones, and not every one. Of fewer than 200,000 clones listed, about 83% are singletons. Germline V gene data show CDR1 as SGDLS and CDR2 as YYNGEE. The CDR3 is 13 amino acids. V trimming: 7 bases; J trimming: 6 bases; junction bases outside the gene matches: 5. The receptor was isolated from a woman between 45 and 60 years old in a cohort exposed to, infected with or recovered from COVID-19 (not recorded which). The sample taken for sequencing was PBMCs or T cells enriched from blood (not recorded which). The rearrangement links TRBV9 to TRBJ2-2; 8 nucleotides line up with TRBD2. The CDR3 loop is CASGGLASGELFF. In DNA form, the CDR3 reads TGTGCCAGCGGTGGACTAGCCTCCGGGGAGCTGTTTTTT.